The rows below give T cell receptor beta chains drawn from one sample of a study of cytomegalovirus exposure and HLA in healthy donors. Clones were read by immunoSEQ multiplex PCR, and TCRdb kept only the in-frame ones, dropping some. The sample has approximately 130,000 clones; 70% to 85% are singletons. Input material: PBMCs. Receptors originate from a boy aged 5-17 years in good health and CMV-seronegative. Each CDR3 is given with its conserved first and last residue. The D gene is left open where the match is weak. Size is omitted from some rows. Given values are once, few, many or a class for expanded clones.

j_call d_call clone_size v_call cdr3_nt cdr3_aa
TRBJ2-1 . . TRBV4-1 TGCGCCAGCAGCCCCCCAGATGACTACAATGAGCAGTTCTTC CASSPPDDYNEQFF
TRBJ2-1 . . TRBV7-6 TGTGCCAGCAGCTTGTCGGGAAGCTACAATGAGCAGTTCTTC CASSLSGSYNEQFF
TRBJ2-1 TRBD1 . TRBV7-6 TGTGCCAGCAGCTTGGGACAGGGAGTTAGCAATGAGCAGTTCTTC CASSLGQGVSNEQFF
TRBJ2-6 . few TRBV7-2 TGTGCCAGCGAGCGGGCGCCTGGGGCCAACGTCCTGACTTTC CASERAPGANVLTF
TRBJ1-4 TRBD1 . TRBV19 TGTGCCAGTAGTACGATTACAGGGGAGAAACTGTTTTTT CASSTITGEKLFF
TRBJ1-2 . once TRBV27 TGTGCCAGCAGTTTCCGCCAAATCAGTAACTATGGCTACACCTTC CASSFRQISNYGYTF
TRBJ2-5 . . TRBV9 TGTGCCAGCAGCGTAGCTACGGGGTATGTTCCAGAGACCCAGTACTTC CASSVATGYVPETQYF
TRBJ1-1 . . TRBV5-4 TGTGCCAGCAGCTCGAACGGGAGGTACACTGAAGCTTTCTTT CASSSNGRYTEAFF
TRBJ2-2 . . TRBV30 TGTGCCTGGACTTTGCGGGCAGTCGCGAACACCGGGGAGCTGTTTTTT CAWTLRAVANTGELFF
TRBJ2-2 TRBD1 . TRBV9 TGTGCCAGCAGCTCCACAGGGGCCGGGGAGCTGTTTTTT CASSSTGAGELFF
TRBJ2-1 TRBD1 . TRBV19 TGTGCCAGCGGTACCGGGACAGCCTACAATGAGCAGTTCTTC CASGTGTAYNEQFF
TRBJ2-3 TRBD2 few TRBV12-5 TGTGCTAGTGGGGGAGGGAGCACAGATACGCAGTATTTT CASGGGSTDTQYF
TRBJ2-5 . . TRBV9 TGTGCCAGCAGCGTATTCGAGTACCAAGAGACCCAGTACTTC CASSVFEYQETQYF
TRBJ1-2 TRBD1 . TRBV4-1 TGCGCCAGCAGCCAAGAATCCGGGACAGGGTCCTATGGCTACACCTTC CASSQESGTGSYGYTF
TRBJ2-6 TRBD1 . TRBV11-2 TGTGCCAGCAGCTTAGCAAGACAGGGGCTCTCCGGGGCCAACGTCCTGACTTTC CASSLARQGLSGANVLTF
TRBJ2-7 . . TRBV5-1 TGCGCCAGCAGCTTTGAGGGGGTCGAGCAGTACTTC CASSFEGVEQYF
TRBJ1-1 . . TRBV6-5 TGTGCCAGCAGTTTGCGGGAGATGAACACTGAAGCTTTCTTT CASSLREMNTEAFF
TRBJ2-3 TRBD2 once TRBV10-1 TGCGCCAGCACCTTGACCGGGACTAGATTCACAGATACGCAGTATTTT CASTLTGTRFTDTQYF
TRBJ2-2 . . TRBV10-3 TGTGCCATCAGGGGGCAGGGCGGGGAGCTGTTTTTT CAIRGQGGELFF
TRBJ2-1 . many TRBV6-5 TGTGCCAGCAGTACCACGGGTTGGGCCTACAATGAGCAGTTCTTC CASSTTGWAYNEQFF
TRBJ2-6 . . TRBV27 TGTGCCAGCAGTCAGGATAGAGTTGGGGCCAACGTCCTGACTTTC CASSQDRVGANVLTF
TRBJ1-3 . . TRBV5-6 TGTGCCAGCAGCGGCCGGGACACCTCAAGAAACACCATATATTTT CASSGRDTSRNTIYF
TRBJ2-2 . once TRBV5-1 TGCGCCAGCCGGTCGAACACCGGGGAGCTGTTTTTT CASRSNTGELFF
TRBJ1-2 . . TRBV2 TGTGCCAGCAGTGAGGGAGTCATTGATGGCTACACCTTC CASSEGVIDGYTF
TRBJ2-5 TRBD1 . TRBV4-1 TGCGCCAGCAGCCAAGACGCAGGGGGCTGGGAGACCCAGTACTTC CASSQDAGGWETQYF
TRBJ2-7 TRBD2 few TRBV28 TGTGCCAGCAGCCTTCGGACTAGCGGGACCTACGAGCAGTACTTC CASSLRTSGTYEQYF
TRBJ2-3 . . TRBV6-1 TGTGCCAGCAGTGCCCGGACAGCCACAGATACGCAGTATTTT CASSARTATDTQYF
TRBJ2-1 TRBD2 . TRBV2 TGTGCCAGCAGGCTAACTAGCGGCTACAATGAGCAGTTCTTC CASRLTSGYNEQFF
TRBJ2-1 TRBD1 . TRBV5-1 TGCGCCAGCAGCCCCGGACAGGCTCCCTACAATGAGCAGTTCTTC CASSPGQAPYNEQFF
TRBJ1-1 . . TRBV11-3 TGTGCCAGCAGCTTAGAGAAGGGAGACACTGAAGCTTTCTTT CASSLEKGDTEAFF
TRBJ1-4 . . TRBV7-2 TGTGCCAGCAGCCCCACGGGGGGGGTCAATGAAAAACTGTTTTTT CASSPTGGVNEKLFF
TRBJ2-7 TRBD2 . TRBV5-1 TGCGCCAGCAGCTCCCCTCCCGCGGGAGGGTTCGACGAGCAGTACTTC CASSSPPAGGFDEQYF
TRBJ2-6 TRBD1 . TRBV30 TGTGGGGTTAGACAGGGTTACGTCCTGACTTTC CGVRQGYVLTF
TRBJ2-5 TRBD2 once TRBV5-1 TGCGCCAGCAGCTTGGTCAAAGCGGGGGGAGAGACCCAGTACTTC CASSLVKAGGETQYF
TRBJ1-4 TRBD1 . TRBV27 TGTGCCAGCAGTTTAGCCCCCCCACAGGGGTCAACTAATGAAAAACTGTTTTTT CASSLAPPQGSTNEKLFF
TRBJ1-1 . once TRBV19 TGTGCCAGTAGTGCCCAAGCGGGGGTGGCAGGGTACATGAACACTGAAGCTTTCTTT CASSAQAGVAGYMNTEAFF
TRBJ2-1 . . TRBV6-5 TGTGCCAGCAGATCTGACAGGAGCTACAATGAGCAGTTCTTC CASRSDRSYNEQFF
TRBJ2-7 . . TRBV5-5 TGTGCCAGCAGCTTGGCCTTTGAGGATTCCTACGAGCAGTACTTC CASSLAFEDSYEQYF
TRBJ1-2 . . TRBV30 TGTGCCTGGAGTGGCAGGGGCAGGGGCTACACCTTC CAWSGRGRGYTF
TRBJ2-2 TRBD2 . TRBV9 TGTGCCAGCAGCGTGGAAGCGGGAGAAAACGGGGAGCTGTTTTTT CASSVEAGENGELFF
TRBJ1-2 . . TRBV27 TGTGCCAGCAGCCCACAGGGCCTTGACTATGGCTACACCTTC CASSPQGLDYGYTF
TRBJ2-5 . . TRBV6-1 TGTGCCAGCAGTGAAGGGGGAGGAGAGACCCAGTACTTC CASSEGGGETQYF
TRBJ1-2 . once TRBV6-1 TGTGCCAGCAGACAGGGAGGGCAGGGTTCCGGTGGCTACACCTTC CASRQGGQGSGGYTF
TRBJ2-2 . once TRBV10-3 TGTGCCATCAGTGAATCGCTCGGGACTTCGAACACCGGGGAGCTGTTTTTT CAISESLGTSNTGELFF
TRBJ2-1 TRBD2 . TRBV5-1 TGCGCCAGCAGCTCCACTAGCGGCCACTTGAATGAGCAGTTCTTC CASSSTSGHLNEQFF